The 14 T cell receptor beta chains given below trace back to one sample, sequenced in a study of T-cell reconstitution after alpha-beta-depleted transplantation in children. As it was prepared, the TCRbeta library received unique molecular identifiers. MiXCR, run by TCRdb on the PCR reads, gives a single entry per CDR3 protein. Here the sample spans around 490,000 distinct CDR3 sequences, about an eighth being singletons. The starting material was PBMCs, mostly from graft donor cells, obtained 180 days after TCRalphabeta/CD19-depleted stem cell transplant. These receptors were taken from a female patient aged 2-9 years who had a stem cell transplant for aplastic anemia, so the T cells may come from the graft donor.

The rearrangement links TRBV6-2 or TRBV6-3 to TRBJ2-7; D is uncertain. Trimming cost V 5 bases and J 0 bases, with 11 bases left between them. Germline CDR1 and CDR2: MNHEY and SVGEGT. The CDR3 covers 14 residues. CDR3 residues: CASSKDLSSYEQYF. As DNA, the CDR3 is TGTGCCAGCAGTAAAGACTTAAGCTCCTACGAGCAGTACTTC.

This clonotype was found a few times. The chain combines TRBV4-2 with TRBJ2-5, with D tentatively TRBD2 (5 bases). The germline V gene encodes CDR1 LGHNA and CDR2 YNFKEQ. The V end was cut by 0 bases, the J end by 4 bases, with 15 bases between. This CDR3 comprises 16 residues. The CDR3 reads CASSQDKASRGETQYF. The CDR3 nucleotides are TGTGCCAGCAGCCAAGATAAGGCTAGCAGAGGAGAGACCCAGTACTTC.

This clonotype was observed a handful of times. The chain joins TRBV28 to TRBJ2-7, with D maybe TRBD1 (5 bases). CDR1 and CDR2 from the germline V gene are MDHEN and SYDVKM. This CDR3 is built from 14 residues. V gave up 4 bases and J gave up 0 bases, with 10 bases separating them. CDR3 amino acids: CASSSLTVSYEQYV. The CDR3 nucleotides are TGTGCCAGCAGTTCTTTGACAGTCTCCTACGAGCAGTACGTC.

In this sample, this clonotype turned up a few times. This rearrangement joins TRBV3-1 to TRBJ2-2; no firm D call. The germline V gene has CDR1 LGHDT and CDR2 YNNKEL (reference sequence). This CDR3 spans 16 amino acids. The germline V and J ends were trimmed by 0 bases and 6 bases, with 14 bases remaining between them. This CDR3 is CASSQDFGPWAGELFF. CDR3 nucleotides: TGTGCCAGCAGCCAAGATTTTGGTCCGTGGGCCGGGGAGCTGTTTTTT.

The chain recombines TRBV7-2 with TRBJ2-3; 7 positions agree with TRBD2. The CDR3 runs 16 residues. CDR1 and CDR2 from the germline V gene are SGHTA and FQGNSA. V shed 2 bases and J 4 bases; nucleotides not matched to a gene: 9. The CDR3 here is CASSLSGRAGADTQYF. The CDR3 DNA follows: TGTGCCAGCAGCTTAAGTGGGAGGGCCGGCGCAGATACGCAGTATTTT.

This sequence joins TRBV5-1 and TRBJ2-1; 14 bases match TRBD2. Losses at the gene ends were 3 bases for V and 2 bases for J; bases not matched to a gene: 7. This CDR3 comprises 18 residues. The germline V gene encodes CDR1 SGHRS and CDR2 YFSETQ. DNA for the CDR3: TGCGCCAGCAGCTCGGGGACTAGCGGGAGTATCCCCTACAATGAGCAGTTCTTC. As protein: CASSSGTSGSIPYNEQFF. Together with reference TRBV5-1 and TRBJ2-1, the CDR3 gives the full variable domain: KAGVTQTPRYLIKTRGQQVTLSCSPISGHRSVSWYQQTPGQGLQFLFEYFSETQRNKGNFPGRFSGRQFSNSRSEMNVSTLELGDSALYLCASSSGTSGSIPYNEQFFGPGTRLTVL.

The chain's CDR3 is CASRVQDYTEAFF. CDR3 DNA: TGTGCCAGCAGGGTGCAGGACTACACTGAAGCTTTCTTT. This chain links TRBV2 with TRBJ1-1; D is unclear. The CDR3 has 13 amino acids. Trimming removed 6 bases at V and 3 bases at J, with 11 bases between. Germline V gene sequence: CDR1 SNHLY, CDR2 FYNNEI.

This clonotype was found a few times. The chain carries TRBV20-1 and TRBJ1-1; TRBD1 is a possible D gene (5 bases). CDR1 is DFQATT and CDR2 is SNEGSKA in the germline V gene (reference sequence). The CDR3 contains 14 residues. V lost 5 bases and J 2 bases, leaving 15 bases between the germline ends. The CDR3 bases are TGCAGTGCTCCCCGCCAGGGTCTCAACACTGAAGCTTTCTTT. Its translation: CSAPRQGLNTEAFF.

This clonotype was detected a few times. The chain is built from TRBV12-5 and TRBJ2-2, with D perhaps TRBD2 (6 bases). The germline V and J ends were trimmed by 0 bases and 6 bases, with 14 bases remaining between them. CDR1 is LGHNT and CDR2 is FRNRAP in the germline V gene. The CDR3 covers 16 residues. The CDR3 region is CASGLVAGGRSGELFF. CDR3 sequence (DNA): TGTGCTAGTGGTTTGGTAGCCGGGGGAAGATCCGGGGAGCTGTTTTTT.

This clonotype was seen more than once but under ten times. This sequence joins TRBV7-3 and TRBJ2-3; D is uncertain. Germline V gene data show CDR1 as SGHTA and CDR2 as FQGTGA. The germline V and J ends were trimmed by 1 base and 1 base, with 12 bases remaining between them. The CDR3 extends over 16 amino acids. The DNA for the CDR3 is TGTGCCAGCAGCTTAAGTTCCGCTCATCGCACAGATACGCAGTATTTT. Translated, it gives CASSLSSAHRTDTQYF.

The genes are TRBV27 and TRBJ2-7; no clear D. Germline V gene lookup returns CDR1 MNHEY and CDR2 SMNVEV (reference sequence). Trimming left V 5 bases short and J 2 bases short, with 13 bases between. The CDR3 runs to 14 residues. The CDR3 DNA is TGTGCCAGCAGTCCCCGGGCACATACCTACGAGCAGTACGTC. It specifies CASSPRAHTYEQYV.

This clonotype was found many times. The V gene is TRBV12-3 or TRBV12-4, the J gene TRBJ2-1, with D perhaps TRBD2 (6 bases). The CDR3 is 13 amino acids. V lost 7 bases, J lost 6 bases, and 13 bases lay in between. The CDR3 spells CASNGREGNEQFF. DNA for the CDR3: TGTGCCAGCAACGGGAGAGAGGGCAATGAGCAGTTCTTC.

This clonotype has just a few counts. The chain joins TRBV2 to TRBJ2-3; no reliable D call. The CDR3 is 16 amino acids. CDR1 SNHLY and CDR2 FYNNEI come from the germline V gene. With 3 bases removed from V and 3 bases from J, the gap between germline ends came to 16 bases. The CDR3 loop reads CASSDGWASQTDTQYF. DNA for the CDR3: TGTGCCAGCAGTGACGGGTGGGCTAGTCAGACAGATACGCAGTATTTT. Full variable domain (outside the CDR3, taken from reference TRBV2 and TRBJ2-3): EPEVTQTPSHQVTQMGQEVILRCVPISNHLYFYWYRQILGQKVEFLVSFYNNEISEKSEIFDDQFSVERPDGSNFTLKIRSTKLEDSAMYFCASSDGWASQTDTQYFGPGTRLTVL.

The chain joins TRBV4-2 to TRBJ1-5, with 8 bases lining up with TRBD1. The CDR3 runs 17 residues. The junction had 6 bases not matched to a gene; V was cut back by 2 bases and J by 0 bases. The germline gives CDR1 LGHNA, CDR2 YNFKEQ. The CDR3 region has the DNA TGTGCCAGCAGCCAACCAGGGGGCCCAAATAGCAATCAGCCCCAGCATTTT. Its translation is CASSQPGGPNSNQPQHF.